The 27 T cell receptor beta chains in this list originate from one sample, sequenced in a study of CD8+CD57+ T cells in acquired aplastic anemia. CDR3 and TCR beta VDJ profiling relied on genomic DNA as the template. TCRdb used MiXCR to reprocess the reads, holding one entry per CDR3 protein. Of hundreds of thousands of distinct CDR3 sequences listed, 45% to 50% are singletons. Sequenced patients had shown CD8+CD57+ cell expansion by flow cytometry. The sample taken for sequencing was sorted CD4+, CD8+, or CD8+CD57+ T cells (not recorded which) from PBMCs. These receptors all come from a human donor with aplastic anemia.

This clonotype was detected ten times or more. V gene TRBV19 combines with J gene TRBJ2-7; 10 positions agree with TRBD2. CDR1 is LNHDA, CDR2 SQIVND, per germline (reference sequence). CDR3 length: 15 amino acids. The junction had 13 bases not matched to a gene; V was cut back by 5 bases and J by 9 bases. The CDR3 spells CASSAWASGSGGQYF. In DNA, the CDR3 is TGTGCCAGTAGTGCCTGGGCTAGCGGGAGCGGTGGGCAGTACTTC.

V usage is TRBV7-9 and J usage is TRBJ2-6; D possibly matches TRBD1 or TRBD2 (5 bases each). Per germline, CDR1 SEHNR and CDR2 FQNEAQ (reference sequence). V dropped 5 bases and J dropped 3 bases, with 20 bases sitting between them. This CDR3 has 18 amino acids. The CDR3 sequence: CASSDGARGYSGANVLTF. The CDR3 DNA follows: TGTGCCAGCAGCGATGGGGCGAGGGGATACAGTGGGGCCAACGTCCTGACTTTC.

Comment on this clonotype: This may come from a read error, since a much larger clone is one base off. The chain carries TRBV6-6 and TRBJ2-3, with D perhaps TRBD2 (6 bases). CDR1 MNHNY and CDR2 SVGAGI come from the germline V gene (reference sequence). CDR3 length: 14 amino acids. CDR3: CASSYPGSGDTRYF. CDR3 bases: TGTGCCAGCAGTTACCCAGGCTCGGGAGATACGCGGTATTTT.

This clonotype occurred many times. The chain couples TRBV5-1 to TRBJ2-7, with D perhaps TRBD2 (5 bases). Trimming removed 0 bases at V and 3 bases at J, with 7 bases between. CDR3 length: 13 residues. CDR1 and CDR2 from the germline V gene are SGHRS and YFSETQ. Here the CDR3 DNA reads TGCGCCAGCAGCTTGGCCGGGATCTACGAGCAGTACTTC. Translation: CASSLAGIYEQYF.

This clonotype was counted only a few times. V and J are TRBV7-3 and TRBJ1-6, with a weak D call TRBD1 (5 bases). The CDR3 is made up of 14 amino acids. The V and J ends lost 8 bases and 7 bases respectively, with 15 bases between them. Per the germline V gene, CDR1 is SGHTA and CDR2 is FQGTGA. The CDR3 sequence: CASRTRQSNSPLHF. CDR3 bases: TGTGCCAGCCGTACCCGACAGTCGAATTCACCCCTCCACTTT.

The chain couples TRBV20-1 to TRBJ1-2; a possible D gene is TRBD1 (6 bases). Trimming left V 0 bases short and J 7 bases short, with 15 bases between. The germline V gene encodes CDR1 DFQATT and CDR2 SNEGSKA (reference sequence). The CDR3 spans 14 residues. The CDR3 DNA is TGCAGTGCTAGAGACACAGGGCGTCCAAGTGGCTACACCTTC. It translates to CSARDTGRPSGYTF.

This chain uses TRBV14 with TRBJ2-3; TRBD2 agrees at 8 bases. The CDR3 contains 16 residues. With V trimmed by 4 bases and J by 0 bases, 6 bases remained unmatched. Per the germline V gene, CDR1 is SGHDN and CDR2 is FVKESK. CDR3 amino acids: CASSPRLATSTDTQYF. The CDR3 DNA reads TGTGCCAGCAGCCCCAGACTAGCGACTAGCACAGATACGCAGTATTTT.

In this sample, this clonotype turned up many times. V is TRBV12-5 and J is TRBJ1-5; D is undetermined. The CDR3 contains 14 residues. V lost 5 bases to trimming and J lost 3 bases, with 11 bases between them. Germline V CDR1 and CDR2: LGHNT, FRNRAP. The CDR3 nucleotides read TGTGCTAGTGGTCCACACGGTCCCAATCAGCCCCAGCATTTT. Translating it yields CASGPHGPNQPQHF.

Many counts were recorded for this clonotype. The chain is built from TRBV7-9 and TRBJ2-1; 10 bases line up with TRBD1. Germline V gene lookup returns CDR1 SEHNR and CDR2 FQNEAQ (reference sequence). V was pared by 5 bases and J by 3 bases, with 10 bases of the junction left unmatched. The CDR3 covers 17 residues. The CDR3 nucleotides read TGTGCCAGCAGCCCATCTATCGACAGGGGGCTCTACAATGAGCAGTTCTTC. Residues: CASSPSIDRGLYNEQFF. Supplemented by reference TRBV7-9 and TRBJ2-1, the full variable domain reads DTGVSQNPRHKITKRGQNVTFRCDPISEHNRLYWYRQTLGQGPEFLTYFQNEAQLEKSRLLSDRFSAERPKGSFSTLEIQRTEQGDSAMYLCASSPSIDRGLYNEQFFGPGTRLTVL.

This clonotype was picked up many times. This rearrangement joins TRBV28 to TRBJ1-2; no firm D call. The CDR3 extends over 15 amino acids. Germline assignment: CDR1 MDHEN and CDR2 SYDVKM. V was cut by 5 bases and J by 7 bases, with 20 bases left in between. CDR3 loop: CASSVLTDGVSGYTF. The CDR3 DNA sequence: TGTGCCAGCAGTGTGCTGACGGATGGAGTTTCTGGCTACACCTTC.

Notes on this clonotype: Compared with germline, one end of the junction differs, possibly owing to a read error. This CDR3 reads CASSEARTEAYGYAF. CDR3 DNA sequence: TGTGCCAGCAGTGAAGCGCGGACAGAAGCTTATGGCTACGCCTTC. The chain employs TRBV2 and TRBJ1-2, with D possibly TRBD1 on 6 matching bases. The CDR3 has 15 residues. Looked up from germline, CDR1 is SNHLY and CDR2 is FYNNEI. The whole variable domain, filled in from reference TRBV2 and TRBJ1-2, reads EPEVTQTPSHQVTQMGQEVILRCVPISNHLYFYWYRQILGQKVEFLVSFYNNEISEKSEIFDDQFSVERPDGSNFTLKIRSTKLEDSAMYFCASSEARTEAYGYAFGSGTRLTVV.

A remark on this clonotype: One base away lies a much larger clone, so this may be a sequencing read error. The J gene is TRBJ1-6, the V gene TRBV5-4; a weak D match, TRBD1 (5 bases). The germline gives CDR1 SGHNT, CDR2 YYREEE (reference sequence). This CDR3 is 16 amino acids long. In DNA, the CDR3 is TGCGCCAGCAGCCAGACCCCAGGTGGGGGAAATTCACCCCTCCACTTT. It is translated as CASSQTPGGGNSPLHF.

This clonotype was found many times. V is TRBV9 and J is TRBJ2-1, with a weak D call TRBD1 (6 bases). The CDR3 contains 16 residues. V lost 4 bases, J lost 5 bases, and 19 bases lay in between. CDR1 is SGDLS, CDR2 YYNGEE, per germline. The CDR3 coding sequence is TGTGCCAGCAGCCCCACAACAGGGTTTCCTAACAATGAGCAGTTCTTC. Protein product: CASSPTTGFPNNEQFF.

The rearrangement joins TRBV10-3 to TRBJ1-1, with TRBD1 as a possible D gene (6 bases). The CDR3 is made up of 15 amino acids. Trimming cost V 10 bases and J 4 bases, with 22 bases left between them. Germline CDR1 is ENHRY and CDR2 is SYGVKD. In nucleotides, the CDR3 is TGTGCCACCCGAGAGACAGGAACTAAACCCACTGAAGCTTTCTTT. This sequence encodes CATRETGTKPTEAFF.

This clonotype was recorded once. The chain couples TRBV4-3 to TRBJ1-2; D ambiguous. The V end lost 0 bases, the J end lost 3 bases, and 11 bases lay between the germline ends. The CDR3 length is 15 residues. CDR1 is LGHNA, CDR2 YSLEER, per germline. Written as DNA, the CDR3 is TGCGCCAGCAGCCAAGAAACAGCCAGAGACTATGGCTACACCTTC. Its translation: CASSQETARDYGYTF.

Worth noting for this clonotype: This clone may be a read error of a much larger clone one base away. The chain couples TRBV5-1 to TRBJ2-7, with 7 bases fitting TRBD2. The length of the CDR3 is 14 residues. Germline loops: CDR1 SGHRS, CDR2 YFSETQ. The CDR3 DNA sequence: TGTGCCAGCAGTTCCGGGACTAACTCCTACGAGCAGCACTTC. Residues: CASSSGTNSYEQHF.

This chain connects TRBV7-9 to TRBJ1-1, with D tentatively TRBD1 (5 bases). Germline values: CDR1 SEHNR, CDR2 FQNEAQ (reference sequence). V lost 3 bases to trimming and J lost 4 bases, with 9 bases between them. This CDR3 region has 13 residues. CDR3 region: CASSLFRATEAFF. CDR3 DNA sequence: TGTGCCAGCAGCTTGTTCAGGGCCACTGAAGCTTTCTTT.

This clonotype was seen a single time. The chain recombines TRBV2 with TRBJ2-3; D remains unclear. The CDR3 is 15 residues long. The V end was cut by 5 bases, the J end by 0 bases, with 12 bases between. Per germline, CDR1 SNHLY and CDR2 FYNNEI. This CDR3 reads CASSYRSASTDTQYF. DNA for the CDR3: TGTGCCAGCAGTTACCGTAGTGCCAGCACAGATACGCAGTATTTT.

This rearrangement joins TRBV7-3 to TRBJ1-5; 9 nucleotides match TRBD1. Looked up from germline, CDR1 is SGHTA and CDR2 is FQGTGA. The CDR3 is 14 residues long. J gave up 7 bases and V 5 bases, and 6 bases lay outside the gene matches. The CDR3 reads CASSMTGGEQPQHF. Written as DNA, the CDR3 is TGTGCCAGCAGCATGACAGGGGGGGAACAGCCCCAGCATTTT. Filled out from reference TRBV7-3 and TRBJ1-5, the complete variable domain reads GAGVSQTPSNKVTEKGKYVELRCDPISGHTALYWYRQSLGQGPEFLIYFQGTGAADDSGLPNDRFFAVRPEGSVSTLKIQRTERGDSAVYLCASSMTGGEQPQHFGDGTRLSIL.

J is TRBJ2-1 and V is TRBV25-1; 7 bases map to TRBD2. The CDR3 is made up of 15 amino acids. V lost 8 bases, J lost 8 bases, and 15 bases stayed unmatched. Germline V CDR1 and CDR2: MGHDK, SYGVNS. The CDR3 reads CASGLGREGWDEQFF. CDR3 in DNA: TGTGCCAGCGGCCTGGGTAGGGAGGGGTGGGATGAGCAGTTCTTC.

This chain uses TRBV20-1 with TRBJ1-5; 8 bases are shared with TRBD1. The V gene end was trimmed by 5 bases and the J gene end by 0 bases; junction bases not matched to a gene: 9. Per germline, CDR1 DFQATT and CDR2 SNEGSKA (reference sequence). The CDR3 runs 16 residues. This CDR3 is CSAWTGPQYSNQPQHF. The CDR3 DNA reads as TGCAGTGCTTGGACAGGGCCCCAGTATAGCAATCAGCCCCAGCATTTT.

CDR3 residues: CASSLTGDPYEQYF. For the CDR3, the DNA is TGTGCCAGCAGCCTTACAGGGGACCCCTACGAGCAGTACTTC. V gene TRBV5-8 combines with J gene TRBJ2-7; 7 nucleotides agree with TRBD1. The CDR3 contains 14 residues. V lost 4 bases to trimming and J lost 2 bases; unmatched junction nucleotides: 6. Germline V CDR1 and CDR2: SGHTS, YDEGEE.

The CDR3 protein is CASSSARGANSPLHF. CDR3 sequence (DNA): TGTGCCAGCAGCTCCGCCAGGGGAGCTAATTCACCCCTCCACTTT. The V call is TRBV7-2, the J call TRBJ1-6; the D gene is possibly TRBD1 (6 bases). CDR3 length equals 15 residues. The V gene lost 4 bases and the J gene lost 6 bases, with 13 bases spanning the gap. Germline V gene lookup returns CDR1 SGHTA and CDR2 FQGNSA.

This clonotype was found a few times. This sequence joins TRBV6-2 or TRBV6-3 and TRBJ1-1; TRBD1 matches at 7 bases. Germline CDR1 reads MNHEY; CDR2 reads SVGEGT. V shed 10 bases, J shed 4 bases, and the junction held 12 bases outside the gene matches. This CDR3 comprises 14 residues. CDR3 amino acids: CATSPDRDLTEAFF. CDR3 DNA: TGTGCCACCTCACCTGACAGGGACCTCACTGAAGCTTTCTTT.

The J gene is TRBJ1-2, the V gene TRBV19; tentatively, D is TRBD1 (5 bases). Trimming pared 3 bases from V and 8 bases from J, leaving 16 bases between. The CDR3 spans 14 residues. CDR1 and CDR2 (germline): LNHDA, SQIVND (reference sequence). The CDR3 nucleotides read TGTGCCAGTAGTATTCCGGGACTATCGCGGGGCTACACCTTC. Its protein is CASSIPGLSRGYTF.

Note on this clonotype: It may be a read error: a sequence one base away is much more abundant. The rearrangement uses TRBV5-1 and TRBJ2-1; tentatively, D is TRBD1 (6 bases). Germline V gene data show CDR1 as SGHRS and CDR2 as YFSETQ. CDR3 length: 15 amino acids. The V gene lost 2 bases and the J gene lost 7 bases, with 16 bases spanning the gap. CDR3 loop: CASSFNRTGQNEQFF. CDR3 bases: TGCGCCAGCAGCTTCAATCGGACGGGACAAAATGAGCAGTTCTTC.

The chain joins TRBV10-3 to TRBJ2-1; tentatively, D is TRBD1 (6 bases). Trimming cost V 3 bases and J 5 bases, with 14 bases left between them. Germline V CDR1 and CDR2: ENHRY, SYGVKD. The CDR3 is 15 amino acids. CDR3 amino acids: CAISDQGTLNNEQFF. CDR3 sequence (DNA): TGTGCCATCAGTGATCAGGGGACACTTAACAATGAGCAGTTCTTC.